The 23 T cell receptor beta chains below all came from one sample that was sequenced in a study of Graves' ophthalmopathy and Graves' hyperthyroidism. Scientists amplified the TCR beta CDR3 regions from RNA transcripts. In the first round, RT-PCR was carried out with HTBI primers, and a multiplex PCR formed the second round. Via MiXCR, TCRdb re-called the multiplex PCR reads, giving one row per CDR3 protein. The sample lists 600,000 to 650,000 distinct CDR3 sequences; 20% to 25% were seen once. What was sequenced was peripheral blood. These receptors were taken from a woman under 30 with stable Graves' hyperthyroidism. Some clones in this sample may be carry-over from other donors' samples.

This clonotype was counted at least ten times. V is TRBV6-5 and J is TRBJ1-1, with D uncertain. Germline CDR1 is MNHEY and CDR2 is SVGAGI. This CDR3 is 12 amino acids long. V was cut by 2 bases and J by 5 bases, with 6 bases left in between. CDR3 in DNA: TGTGCCAGCAGTTACGGGGAAACTGAAGCTTTCTTT. It specifies CASSYGETEAFF.

Only a few counts were recorded for this clonotype. This chain connects TRBV20-1 to TRBJ2-7; 11 nucleotides line up with TRBD1. Trimming took 0 bases from V and 3 from J; bases not matched to a gene: 19. The CDR3 runs 20 residues. Looked up from germline, CDR1 is DFQATT and CDR2 is SNEGSKA (reference sequence). The CDR3 sequence: CSARDQLMDWTGGADYEQYF. DNA for the CDR3: TGCAGTGCTAGAGATCAACTTATGGATTGGACAGGGGGCGCAGACTACGAGCAGTACTTC.

This clonotype was counted at least ten times. The chain has TRBV5-1 and TRBJ1-3; TRBD1 matches at 9 bases. From germline, CDR1 is SGHRS and CDR2 YFSETQ. V shed 4 bases and J 7 bases; nucleotides not matched to a gene: 9. This CDR3 spans 15 amino acids. CDR3 residues: CASSPRTGVGNTIYF. The CDR3 nucleotides read TGCGCCAGCAGCCCACGGACAGGGGTGGGCAACACCATATATTTT.

The genes are TRBV3-1 and TRBJ1-1; D is ambiguous. V lost 7 bases to trimming and J lost 0 bases, with 18 bases between them. Germline-derived CDR1 and CDR2 are LGHDT and YNNKEL (reference sequence). The CDR3 covers 16 residues. In DNA form, the CDR3 reads TGTGCCAGCAACCCCACAATCACGTCGGTGAACACTGAAGCTTTCTTT. Encoded protein: CASNPTITSVNTEAFF. Supplemented by reference TRBV3-1 and TRBJ1-1, the full variable domain reads DTAVSQTPKYLVTQMGNDKSIKCEQNLGHDTMYWYKQDSKKFLKIMFSYNNKELIINETVPNRFSPKSPDKAHLNLHINSLELGDSAVYFCASNPTITSVNTEAFFGQGTRLTVV.

The genes are TRBV12-3 or TRBV12-4 and TRBJ1-6; 11 nucleotides line up with TRBD1. This CDR3 is built from 16 residues. V gave up 6 bases and J gave up 6 bases; unmatched junction bases: 7. The CDR3, as DNA: TGTGCCAGCAGCGGACAGGGGGCGACAAGTAATTCACCCCTCCACTTT. Translated, it gives CASSGQGATSNSPLHF.

The chain recombines TRBV30 with TRBJ1-2; the D is unclear. The CDR3 is 13 residues long. Trimming took off 4 bases at V and 4 bases at J, with 13 bases between the two ends. CDR1 is GTSNPN, CDR2 SVGIG, per germline (reference sequence). The DNA for the CDR3 is TGTGCCTGGAACAGCCAGGCCCTCTATGGCTACACCTTC. Translated, it gives CAWNSQALYGYTF. The variable domain in full, with the rest retrieved from reference TRBV30 and TRBJ1-2, is SQTIHQWPATLVQPVGSPLSLECTVEGTSNPNLYWYRQAAGRGLQLLFYSVGIGQISSEVPQNLSASRPQDRQFILSSKKLLLSDSGFYLCAWNSQALYGYTFGSGTRLTVV.

With regard to this clonotype: Mismatch with germline at one junction end may stem from a read error. J is TRBJ2-7 and V is TRBV11-2; 9 nucleotides match TRBD2. Germline values: CDR1 SGHAT, CDR2 FQNNGV. The CDR3 is 16 residues long. The CDR3 bases are TGTGTCAGCAGCCCTATCCGGGGGCGGGAGGGCTACGAGCAGTACTTC. Protein sequence: CVSSPIRGREGYEQYF.

The chain carries TRBV6-5 and TRBJ2-5, with a weak D call TRBD2 (5 bases). V lost 0 bases to trimming and J lost 5 bases, with 10 bases between them. The CDR3 is made up of 14 amino acids. Germline V gene data show CDR1 as MNHEY and CDR2 as SVGAGI. This chain's CDR3 is CASSYSGRRETQYF. For the CDR3, the DNA is TGTGCCAGCAGTTACTCTGGCAGGAGGGAGACCCAGTACTTC.

Regarding this clonotype: A much larger clone differs by one base, so this may be a read error. The chain recombines TRBV7-3 with TRBJ2-7; TRBD1 matches 7 bases. CDR1 is SGHTA, CDR2 FQGTGA, per germline. The CDR3 sequence is 14 residues long. CDR3 nucleotide sequence: TGTGTCAGCAGCCAACAGGGGAATGGCTACGAGCAGTACTTC. Translating gives CVSSQQGNGYEQYF.

This clonotype was detected ten times or more. The chain recombines TRBV27 with TRBJ2-7; the match to TRBD1 covers 8 bases. The CDR3 has 14 amino acids. Unmatched junction bases numbered 10, after V lost 6 bases and J lost 6 bases. Germline CDR1 MNHEY, CDR2 SMNVEV (reference sequence). The CDR3 sequence is CASSLDRVSLEQYF. In DNA, the CDR3 is TGTGCCAGCAGCCTGGACAGGGTGTCTCTCGAGCAGTACTTC.

This clonotype was seen many times. This chain connects TRBV6-2 or TRBV6-3 to TRBJ2-5; D gene ambiguous. Germline CDR1 reads MNHEY; CDR2 reads SVGEGT. CDR3 size: 11 residues. V shed 0 bases and J shed 13 bases, with 9 bases lying between them. This CDR3 reads CASSYSPTLYF. The CDR3 DNA follows: TGTGCCAGCAGTTACTCCCCTACCTTGTACTTC.

This clonotype was seen a handful of times. V and J are TRBV19 and TRBJ1-1, with TRBD1 matching 7 bases. The CDR3 is 11 residues long. Germline lookup yields CDR1 LNHDA and CDR2 SQIVND (reference sequence). V lost 4 bases and J lost 11; bases outside the gene matches: 4. The CDR3 region has the DNA TGTGCCAGTAGTACAGGGGGGGAGGCTTTCTTT. This gives the protein CASSTGGEAFF.

The sample holds many counts of this clonotype. This sequence joins TRBV5-1 and TRBJ1-3; no clear D. The ends were cut back, 2 bases at V and 0 bases at J, with 9 bases in the middle. This CDR3 has 15 residues. Germline V gene data show CDR1 as SGHRS and CDR2 as YFSETQ. The CDR3 region has the DNA TGCGCCAGCAGCTTCTCCAGTCCCTCTGGAAACACCATATATTTT. Protein sequence: CASSFSSPSGNTIYF. Complete variable domain (other parts from reference TRBV5-1 and TRBJ1-3): KAGVTQTPRYLIKTRGQQVTLSCSPISGHRSVSWYQQTPGQGLQFLFEYFSETQRNKGNFPGRFSGRQFSNSRSEMNVSTLELGDSALYLCASSFSSPSGNTIYFGEGSWLTVV.

This clonotype was recorded many times. The chain employs TRBV20-1 and TRBJ1-2, with 8 bases identical to TRBD1. J lost 6 bases, V lost 7 bases, and 7 bases had no gene match. Per germline, CDR1 DFQATT and CDR2 SNEGSKA (reference sequence). The CDR3 runs 12 residues. The CDR3 bases are TGCAGTGTAGGAAACAGGGGGGATGGCTACACCTTC. Protein product: CSVGNRGDGYTF.

The sample holds many counts of this clonotype. The rearrangement links TRBV20-1 to TRBJ2-5, with D possibly matching TRBD2 (5 bases). This CDR3 is built from 13 residues. CDR1 DFQATT and CDR2 SNEGSKA come from the germline V gene (reference sequence). The germline V and J ends were trimmed by 6 bases and 4 bases, with 15 bases remaining between them. The CDR3 is CSAPREGRETQYF. CDR3 bases: TGCAGTGCCCCCCGTGAGGGAAGAGAGACCCAGTACTTC.

This clonotype was observed many times. This chain connects TRBV6-1 to TRBJ1-2, with TRBD1 as a possible D gene (6 bases). The CDR3 covers 14 residues. V lost 6 bases and J lost 4, with 15 bases in between. The germline V gene encodes CDR1 MNHNS and CDR2 SASEGT. CDR3 residues: CASREGGRGYGYTF. In DNA form, the CDR3 reads TGTGCCAGCAGAGAGGGGGGCCGGGGCTATGGCTACACCTTC.

This clonotype was counted ten times or more. The genes are TRBV5-1 and TRBJ2-4, with 15 bases that match TRBD2. Germline V gene lookup returns CDR1 SGHRS and CDR2 YFSETQ. The V segment lost 4 bases and the J segment 1 base; nucleotides outside the gene matches: 6. CDR3 length: 18 amino acids. The CDR3 here is CASSTGLAGGRAKNIQYF. The CDR3 DNA reads TGCGCCAGCAGCACGGGACTAGCGGGGGGCCGCGCCAAAAACATTCAGTACTTC.

This clonotype has at least ten counts. The CDR3: CASWGGSSYEQYF. The CDR3 region has the DNA TGTGCCAGCTGGGGAGGAAGCTCCTACGAGCAGTACTTC. J is TRBJ2-7 and V is TRBV6-1; a weak D match, TRBD2 (6 bases). CDR1 is MNHNS, CDR2 SASEGT, per germline. The CDR3 contains 13 residues. Trimming pared 8 bases from V and 0 bases from J, leaving 11 bases between.

Ten or more counts support this clonotype. The chain uses TRBV13 and TRBJ2-7; either TRBD1 or TRBD2 may supply D (5 bases each). V shed 0 bases and J shed 3 bases, with 18 bases lying between them. The V gene's germline CDR1 is PRHDT and CDR2 FYEKMQ (reference sequence). The CDR3 is 17 amino acids. In nucleotides, the CDR3 is TGTGCCAGCAGCTTAGGCCTAGGGGACCCCGGCAGCTACGAGCAGTACTTC. Its translation is CASSLGLGDPGSYEQYF.

This clonotype was seen at least ten times. The chain is built from TRBV30 and TRBJ2-2; D remains unclear. The CDR3 contains 14 residues. V gave up 0 bases and J gave up 5 bases, with 10 bases separating them. Germline V gene data show CDR1 as GTSNPN and CDR2 as SVGIG (reference sequence). This CDR3 is CAWSVMGITGELFF. In DNA form, the CDR3 reads TGTGCCTGGAGTGTAATGGGGATAACCGGGGAGCTGTTTTTT.

This clonotype was counted at least ten times. The chain has TRBV20-1 and TRBJ1-1, with D perhaps TRBD1 (5 bases). The CDR3 sequence is 11 residues long. V shed 3 bases and J shed 7 bases, with 9 bases lying between them. Germline CDR1 is DFQATT and CDR2 is SNEGSKA (reference sequence). CDR3 in DNA: TGCAGTGCTAGTGCCGGGGGTGAAGCTTTCTTT. Its protein is CSASAGGEAFF.

In its sample, this clonotype was seen many times. The V and J genes are TRBV6-5 and TRBJ1-5, with D tentatively TRBD1 (5 bases). V was clipped by 6 bases and J by 4 bases, with 16 bases between them. This CDR3 contains 15 residues. Germline CDR1 reads MNHEY; CDR2 reads SVGAGI. The CDR3 coding sequence is TGTGCCAGCAGGGCGGACGGGGCGGGTAATCAGCCCCAGCATTTT. Its protein product is CASRADGAGNQPQHF.

This clonotype has a count of ten or more. V gene TRBV6-2 or TRBV6-3 combines with J gene TRBJ2-7, with TRBD2 matching 8 bases. CDR3 size: 18 residues. The ends lost 7 bases at V and 6 bases at J; junction bases unmatched: 23. The germline gives CDR1 MNHEY, CDR2 SVGEGT. The CDR3 protein is CASTLPGAGGLPLLEQYF. The CDR3 DNA reads as TGTGCCAGCACCCTCCCCGGGGCGGGGGGCCTCCCGCTGCTCGAGCAGTACTTC.